The T cell receptor beta chain under discussion was sequenced for a study of control samples from healthy donors and cancer patients. Repertoires were generated with immunoSEQ multiplex PCR, while TCRdb's copy carries only in-frame clones and drops some. This table holds around 120,000 clones, around 87% found once. CDR3 length: 13 amino acids. The V and J ends lost 7 bases and 2 bases, in that order; junction bases with no gene match: 4. This receptor was obtained from a man aged 55 to 70 in good health. The sample was blood. This chain joins TRBV12-3 or TRBV12-4 and TRBJ2-5, with 7 bases lining up with TRBD1. The CDR3 nucleotides are TGTGCCAGCAACAGACAGGGTCAAGAGACCCAGTACTTC. Protein sequence: CASNRQGQETQYF.